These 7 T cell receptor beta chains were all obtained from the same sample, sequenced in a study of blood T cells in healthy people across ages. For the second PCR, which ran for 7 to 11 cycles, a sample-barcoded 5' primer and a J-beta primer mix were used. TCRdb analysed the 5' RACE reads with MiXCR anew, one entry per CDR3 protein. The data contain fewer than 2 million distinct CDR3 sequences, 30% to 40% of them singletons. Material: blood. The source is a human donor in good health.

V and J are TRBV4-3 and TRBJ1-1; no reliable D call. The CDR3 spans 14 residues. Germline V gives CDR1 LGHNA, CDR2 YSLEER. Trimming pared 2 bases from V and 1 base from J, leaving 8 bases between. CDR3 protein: CASSQSHGNTEAFF. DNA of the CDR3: TGCGCCAGCAGCCAATCGCACGGGAACACTGAAGCTTTCTTT.

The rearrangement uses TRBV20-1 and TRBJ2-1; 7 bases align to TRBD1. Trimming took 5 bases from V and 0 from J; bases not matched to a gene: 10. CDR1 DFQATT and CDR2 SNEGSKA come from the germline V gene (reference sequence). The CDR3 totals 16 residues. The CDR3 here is CSAGYRGSSSYNEQFF. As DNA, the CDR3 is TGCAGTGCTGGGTACAGGGGCTCTAGCTCCTACAATGAGCAGTTCTTC.

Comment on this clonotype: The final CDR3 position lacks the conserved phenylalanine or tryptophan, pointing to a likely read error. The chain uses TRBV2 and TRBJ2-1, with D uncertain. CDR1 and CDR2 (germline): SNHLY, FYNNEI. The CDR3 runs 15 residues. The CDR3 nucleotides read TGTGCCGGCAGCGTATATAGAGTTTCCTACAATGAGCAGTTCTAC. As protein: CAGSVYRVSYNEQFY.

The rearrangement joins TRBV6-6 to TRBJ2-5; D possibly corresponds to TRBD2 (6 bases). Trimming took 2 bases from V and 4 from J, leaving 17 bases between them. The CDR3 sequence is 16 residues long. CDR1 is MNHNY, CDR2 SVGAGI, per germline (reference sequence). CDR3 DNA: TGTGCCAGCAGTTACAGTAGCGGCGGGGACGGAGAGACCCAGTACTTC. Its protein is CASSYSSGGDGETQYF.

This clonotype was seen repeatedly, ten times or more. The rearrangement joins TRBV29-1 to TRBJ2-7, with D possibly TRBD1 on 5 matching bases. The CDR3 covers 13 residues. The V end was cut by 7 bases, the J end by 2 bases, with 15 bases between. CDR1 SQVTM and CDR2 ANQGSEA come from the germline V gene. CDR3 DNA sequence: TGCAGCGCAGGGATTGGAGTCGCCTACGAGCAGTACTTC. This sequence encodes CSAGIGVAYEQYF.

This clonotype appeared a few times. In nucleotides, the CDR3 is TGTGCCAGCAGTGAAGTAGGGACAGGGATTGGCTACACCTTC. It is translated as CASSEVGTGIGYTF. This chain connects TRBV25-1 to TRBJ1-2; 9 bases line up with TRBD1. The CDR3 extends over 14 amino acids. Unmatched junction bases numbered 5, after V lost 2 bases and J lost 7 bases. In germline, CDR1 is MGHDK, CDR2 SYGVNS.

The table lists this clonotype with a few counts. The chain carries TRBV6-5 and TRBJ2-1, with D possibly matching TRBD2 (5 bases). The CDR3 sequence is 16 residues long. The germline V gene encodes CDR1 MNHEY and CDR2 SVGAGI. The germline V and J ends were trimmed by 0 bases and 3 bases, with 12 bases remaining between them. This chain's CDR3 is CASSYSRDVDYNEQFF. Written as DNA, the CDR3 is TGTGCCAGCAGTTACTCGAGGGATGTGGACTACAATGAGCAGTTCTTC.